The 4 T cell receptor beta chains presented below share a single source sample, sequenced in a study of cytomegalovirus exposure and HLA in healthy donors. The method was immunoSEQ multiplex PCR; TCRdb's version includes in-frame clones alone and lacks a portion of them. This repertoire shows 70,000 or so clones, 85% to 95% found once; its top ten account for 1.5% to 2%. The material sequenced was PBMCs. These receptors all stem from a woman between 18 and 30 years old in good health and CMV-seropositive.

The chain recombines TRBV6-6 with TRBJ1-5, with 7 positions matching TRBD1. This CDR3 contains 14 residues. Germline CDR1 MNHNY, CDR2 SVGAGI (reference sequence). The J segment lost 1 base and the V segment lost 8 bases, leaving 5 bases of the junction unmatched. CDR3 DNA sequence: TGTGCCAGCGCCCCGACAGGGAGCAATCAGCCCCAGCATTTT. It is translated as CASAPTGSNQPQHF.

The chain joins TRBV2 to TRBJ2-7; 7 bases align to TRBD1. The CDR3 spans 17 residues. The trim removed 8 bases at V and 0 bases at J, leaving 16 bases unmatched. Germline CDR1 reads SNHLY; CDR2 reads FYNNEI. CDR3 amino acids: CASGRDRPRYNSYEQYF. Written as DNA, the CDR3 is TGTGCCAGCGGCCGGGACAGACCTCGCTACAACTCCTACGAGCAGTACTTC.

V gene TRBV30 combines with J gene TRBJ1-3, with D possibly being TRBD1 (5 bases). Trimming stripped 0 bases from V and 0 bases from J, with 15 bases between. Germline assignment: CDR1 GTSNPN and CDR2 SVGIG (reference sequence). There are 17 residues in the CDR3. CDR3 sequence (DNA): TGTGCCTGGAGTGTACACCCGGCGACAGTCTCTGGAAACACCATATATTTT. This translates into CAWSVHPATVSGNTIYF.

The chain carries TRBV5-5 and TRBJ2-5, with 10 bases matching TRBD2. CDR3 length: 15 amino acids. Germline-derived CDR1 and CDR2 are SGHKS and YYEKEE (reference sequence). The V and J ends lost 3 bases and 2 bases, in that order; junction bases with no gene match: 4. CDR3 loop: CASSWKAGGQETQYF. CDR3 DNA sequence: TGTGCCAGCAGCTGGAAAGCGGGGGGGCAAGAGACCCAGTACTTC.